This record looks at one TCR beta chain sequence and its context. The target antigen is unknown. Trimming removed 4 bases from V and 0 bases from J, with 7 bases in between. The CDR3 runs to 14 residues. This sample was included in a study of T-cell reconstitution after alpha-beta-depleted transplantation in children. The study's findings and limits: The study reportedly traced alpha-beta T cells about two months after transplant to several hundred expanded graft clones. T-cell counts and diversity at one year post-transplant came mainly from newly produced T cells. Day-60 TCRbeta diversity that was high in some patients was derived from surviving recipient T cells and thymic progenitors.

A library of TCRbeta sequences, prepared with unique molecular identifiers, was generated. TCRdb processed the PCR reads anew with MiXCR; each CDR3 protein has one entry. Found here are a few hundred thousand distinct CDR3 sequences, under 30% of them singletons; the top ten hold about 5%. The material was PBMCs, mostly from graft donor cells, obtained 360 days after TCRalphabeta/CD19-depleted stem cell transplant. The origin of this receptor is a female patient aged 2-9 years who had a stem cell transplant for congenital amegakaryocytic thrombocytopenia, so the T cells may come from the graft donor. The rearrangement uses TRBV12-3 or TRBV12-4 and TRBJ2-1; D not certain. The CDR3 protein is CASSYSASYNEQFF. Written as DNA, the CDR3 is TGTGCCAGCAGTTACTCAGCCTCCTACAATGAGCAGTTCTTC.